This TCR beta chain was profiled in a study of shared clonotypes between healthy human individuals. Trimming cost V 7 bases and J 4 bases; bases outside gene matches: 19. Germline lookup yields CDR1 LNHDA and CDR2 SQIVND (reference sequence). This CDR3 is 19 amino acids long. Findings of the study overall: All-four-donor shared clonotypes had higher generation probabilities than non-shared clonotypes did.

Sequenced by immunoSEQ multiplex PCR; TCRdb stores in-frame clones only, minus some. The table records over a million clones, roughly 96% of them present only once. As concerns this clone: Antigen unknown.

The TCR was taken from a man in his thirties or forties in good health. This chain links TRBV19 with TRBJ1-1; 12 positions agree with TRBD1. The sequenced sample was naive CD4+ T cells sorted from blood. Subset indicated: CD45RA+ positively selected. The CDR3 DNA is TGTGCCAGTAACTTTAAATTTTCCGGGACAGGGGGCCGGGGCACTGAAGCTTTCTTT. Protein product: CASNFKFSGTGGRGTEAFF.